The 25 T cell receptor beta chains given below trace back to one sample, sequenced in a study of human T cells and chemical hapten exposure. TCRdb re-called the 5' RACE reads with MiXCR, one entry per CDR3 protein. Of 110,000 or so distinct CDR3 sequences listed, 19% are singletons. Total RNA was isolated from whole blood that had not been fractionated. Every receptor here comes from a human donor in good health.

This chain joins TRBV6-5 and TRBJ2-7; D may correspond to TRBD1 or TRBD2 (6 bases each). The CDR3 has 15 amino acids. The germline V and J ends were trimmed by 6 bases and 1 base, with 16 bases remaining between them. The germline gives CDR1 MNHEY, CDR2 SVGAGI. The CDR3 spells CASSPWRGQSYEQYF. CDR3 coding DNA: TGTGCCAGCAGCCCCTGGAGGGGACAATCCTACGAGCAGTACTTC.

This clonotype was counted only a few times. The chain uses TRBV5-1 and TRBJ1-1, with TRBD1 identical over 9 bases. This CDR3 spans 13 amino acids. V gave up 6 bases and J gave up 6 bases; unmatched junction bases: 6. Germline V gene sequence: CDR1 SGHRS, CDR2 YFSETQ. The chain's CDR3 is CASTSTGGSEAFF. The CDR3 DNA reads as TGCGCCAGCACCAGTACAGGGGGCTCTGAAGCTTTCTTT. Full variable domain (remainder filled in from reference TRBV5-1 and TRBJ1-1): KAGVTQTPRYLIKTRGQQVTLSCSPISGHRSVSWYQQTPGQGLQFLFEYFSETQRNKGNFPGRFSGRQFSNSRSEMNVSTLELGDSALYLCASTSTGGSEAFFGQGTRLTVV.

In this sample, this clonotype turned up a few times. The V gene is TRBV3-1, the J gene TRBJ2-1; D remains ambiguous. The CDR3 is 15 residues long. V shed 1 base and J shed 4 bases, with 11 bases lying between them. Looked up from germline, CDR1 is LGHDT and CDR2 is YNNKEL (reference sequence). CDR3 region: CASSQGSARYNEQFF. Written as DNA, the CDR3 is TGTGCCAGCAGCCAAGGCTCGGCGCGGTACAATGAGCAGTTCTTC.

The CDR3 spells CASSQGVQGVGGYTF. CDR3 DNA sequence: TGTGCCAGCAGCCAAGGAGTACAGGGGGTTGGAGGCTACACCTTC. The rearrangement joins TRBV3-1 to TRBJ1-2; TRBD1 aligns across 8 bases. The V and J ends lost 1 base and 8 bases, in that order; junction bases with no gene match: 9. The CDR3 extends over 15 amino acids. Germline CDR1 and CDR2: LGHDT and YNNKEL (reference sequence).

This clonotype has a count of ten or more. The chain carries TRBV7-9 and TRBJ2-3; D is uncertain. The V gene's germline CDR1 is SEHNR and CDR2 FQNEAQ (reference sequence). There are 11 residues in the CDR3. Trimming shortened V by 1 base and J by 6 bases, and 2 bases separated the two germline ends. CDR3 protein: CASSLVDTQYF. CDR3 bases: TGTGCCAGCAGCTTAGTCGATACGCAGTATTTT.

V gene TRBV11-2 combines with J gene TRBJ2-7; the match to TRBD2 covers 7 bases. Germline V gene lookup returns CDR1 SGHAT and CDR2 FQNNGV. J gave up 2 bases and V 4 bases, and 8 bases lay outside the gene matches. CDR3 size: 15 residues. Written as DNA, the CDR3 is TGTGCCAGCAGCTCCGCTAGCGGCAACACCTACGAGCAGTACTTC. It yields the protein CASSSASGNTYEQYF. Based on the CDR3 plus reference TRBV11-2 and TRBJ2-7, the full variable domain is EAGVAQSPRYKIIEKRQSVAFWCNPISGHATLYWYQQILGQGPKLLIQFQNNGVVDDSQLPKDRFSAERLKGVDSTLKIQPAKLEDSAVYLCASSSASGNTYEQYFGPGTRLTVT.

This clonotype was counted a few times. Written as DNA, the CDR3 is TGCGCCAGCAGGGACGGTCCCGAGCAGTACTTC. It encodes CASRDGPEQYF. The rearrangement links TRBV5-1 to TRBJ2-7; D is unresolved. This CDR3 comprises 11 residues. V was cut by 5 bases and J by 6 bases, with 9 bases left in between. The germline V gene has CDR1 SGHRS and CDR2 YFSETQ.

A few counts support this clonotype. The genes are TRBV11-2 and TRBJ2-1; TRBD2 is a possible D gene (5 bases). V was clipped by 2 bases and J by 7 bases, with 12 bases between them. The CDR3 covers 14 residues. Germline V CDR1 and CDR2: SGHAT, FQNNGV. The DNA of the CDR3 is TGTGCCAGCAGCTTAATACGAGCGGAGAATGAGCAGTTCTTC. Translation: CASSLIRAENEQFF.

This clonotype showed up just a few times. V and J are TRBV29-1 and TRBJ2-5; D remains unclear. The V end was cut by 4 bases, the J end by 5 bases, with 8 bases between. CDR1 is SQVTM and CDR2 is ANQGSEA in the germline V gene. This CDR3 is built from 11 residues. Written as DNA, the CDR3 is TGCAGCGTTGCGATAGGGGAGACCCAGTACTTC. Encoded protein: CSVAIGETQYF.

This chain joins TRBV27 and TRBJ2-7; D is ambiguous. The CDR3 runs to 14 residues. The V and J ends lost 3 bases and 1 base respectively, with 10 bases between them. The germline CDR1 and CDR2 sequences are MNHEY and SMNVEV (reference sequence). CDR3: CASSLAVTSYEQYF. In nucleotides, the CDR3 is TGTGCCAGCAGTTTGGCGGTAACGTCCTACGAGCAGTACTTC.

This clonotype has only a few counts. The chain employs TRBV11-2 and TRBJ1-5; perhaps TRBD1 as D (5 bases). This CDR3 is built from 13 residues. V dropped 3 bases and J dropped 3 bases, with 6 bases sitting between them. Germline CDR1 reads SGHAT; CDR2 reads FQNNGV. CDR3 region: CASSLGVNQPQHF. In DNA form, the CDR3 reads TGTGCCAGCAGCTTGGGGGTCAATCAGCCCCAGCATTTT.

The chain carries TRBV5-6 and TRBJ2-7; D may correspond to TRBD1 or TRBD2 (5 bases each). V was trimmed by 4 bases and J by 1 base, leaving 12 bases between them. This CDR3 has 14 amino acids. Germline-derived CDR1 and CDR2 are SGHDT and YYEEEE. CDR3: CASSHRGTSYEQYF. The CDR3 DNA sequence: TGTGCCAGCAGCCATCGGGGCACGTCCTACGAGCAGTACTTC.

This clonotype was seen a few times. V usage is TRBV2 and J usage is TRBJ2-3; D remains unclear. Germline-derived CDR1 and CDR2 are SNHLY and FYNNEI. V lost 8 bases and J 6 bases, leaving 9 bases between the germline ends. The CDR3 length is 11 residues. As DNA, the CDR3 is TGTGCCAGCGGCCGCCCGGATACGCAGTATTTT. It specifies CASGRPDTQYF.

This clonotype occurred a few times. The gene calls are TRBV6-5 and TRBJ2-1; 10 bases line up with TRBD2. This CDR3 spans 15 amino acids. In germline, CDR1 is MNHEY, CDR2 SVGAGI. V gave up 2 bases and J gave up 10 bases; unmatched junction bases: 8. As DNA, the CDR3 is TGTGCCAGCAGTTACATGGCTAGCGGGAGTGGAGAGCAGTTCTTC. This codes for CASSYMASGSGEQFF.

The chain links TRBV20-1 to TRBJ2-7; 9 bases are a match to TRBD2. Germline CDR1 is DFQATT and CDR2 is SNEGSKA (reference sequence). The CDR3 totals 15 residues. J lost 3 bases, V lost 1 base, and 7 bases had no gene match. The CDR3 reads CSARVGGRVVYEQYF. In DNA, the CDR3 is TGCAGTGCTAGAGTTGGCGGGAGGGTTGTCTACGAGCAGTACTTC.

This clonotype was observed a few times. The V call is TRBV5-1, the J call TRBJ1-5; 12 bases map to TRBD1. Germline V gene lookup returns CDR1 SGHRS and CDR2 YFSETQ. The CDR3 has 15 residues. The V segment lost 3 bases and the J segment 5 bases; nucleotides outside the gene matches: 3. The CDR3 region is CASSYGTGGDQPQHF. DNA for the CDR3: TGCGCCAGCAGCTACGGGACAGGGGGCGATCAGCCCCAGCATTTT.

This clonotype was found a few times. CDR3 in amino acids: CSVEVENTEAFF. For the CDR3, the DNA is TGCAGCGTTGAAGTCGAGAACACTGAAGCTTTCTTT. The chain links TRBV29-1 to TRBJ1-1; D remains unclear. Per the germline V gene, CDR1 is SQVTM and CDR2 is ANQGSEA. This CDR3 region has 12 residues. V shed 1 base and J shed 1 base, with 4 bases lying between them.

The CDR3 protein is CASSFMTNTEAFF. The CDR3 DNA sequence: TGTGCCAGCAGCTTTATGACGAACACTGAAGCTTTCTTT. The V and J genes are TRBV5-4 and TRBJ1-1; D ambiguous. The CDR3 runs to 13 residues. CDR1 and CDR2 from the germline V gene are SGHNT and YYREEE (reference sequence). The V gene lost 2 bases and the J gene lost 1 base, with 6 bases spanning the gap.

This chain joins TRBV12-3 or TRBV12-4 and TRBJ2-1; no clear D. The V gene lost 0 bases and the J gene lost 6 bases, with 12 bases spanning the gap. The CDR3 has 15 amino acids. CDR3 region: CASSLAGPLSNEQFF. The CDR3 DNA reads TGTGCCAGCAGTTTAGCAGGGCCCCTATCCAATGAGCAGTTCTTC.

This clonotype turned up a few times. This chain's CDR3 is CAWSPGQPYEQYF. The CDR3 bases are TGTGCCTGGAGCCCGGGACAGCCCTACGAGCAGTACTTC. The genes are TRBV30 and TRBJ2-7; TRBD1 matches 7 bases. Trimming removed 3 bases from V and 2 bases from J; junction bases left unmatched: 4. Germline V gene data show CDR1 as GTSNPN and CDR2 as SVGIG (reference sequence). CDR3 length: 13 residues. Together with reference TRBV30 and TRBJ2-7, the CDR3 gives the full variable domain: SQTIHQWPATLVQPVGSPLSLECTVEGTSNPNLYWYRQAAGRGLQLLFYSVGIGQISSEVPQNLSASRPQDRQFILSSKKLLLSDSGFYLCAWSPGQPYEQYFGPGTRLTVT.

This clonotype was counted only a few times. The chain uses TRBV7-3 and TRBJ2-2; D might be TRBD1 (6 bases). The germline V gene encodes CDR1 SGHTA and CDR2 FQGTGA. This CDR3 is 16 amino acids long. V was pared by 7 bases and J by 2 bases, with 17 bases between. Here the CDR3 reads CASTPTGTRNTGELFF. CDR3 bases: TGTGCCAGCACGCCAACCGGGACAAGAAACACCGGGGAGCTGTTTTTT.

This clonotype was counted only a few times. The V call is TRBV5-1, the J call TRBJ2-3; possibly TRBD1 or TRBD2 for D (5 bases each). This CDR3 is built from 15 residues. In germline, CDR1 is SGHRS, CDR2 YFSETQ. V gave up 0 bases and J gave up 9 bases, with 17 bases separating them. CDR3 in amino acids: CASSLAGARLETQYF. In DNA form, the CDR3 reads TGCGCCAGCAGCTTGGCCGGGGCCCGGCTGGAAACGCAGTATTTT.

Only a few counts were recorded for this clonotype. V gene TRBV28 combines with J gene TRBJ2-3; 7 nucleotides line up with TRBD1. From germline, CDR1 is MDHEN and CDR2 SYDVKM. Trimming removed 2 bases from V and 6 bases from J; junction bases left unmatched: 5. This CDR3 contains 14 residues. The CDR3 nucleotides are TGTGCCAGCAGTTTAGAAGGGGGCGCGGATACGCAGTATTTT. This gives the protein CASSLEGGADTQYF.

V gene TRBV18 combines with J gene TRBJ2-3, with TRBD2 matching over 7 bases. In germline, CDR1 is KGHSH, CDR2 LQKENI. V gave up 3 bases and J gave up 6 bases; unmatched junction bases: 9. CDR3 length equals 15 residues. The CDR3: CASSPEGGPLDTQYF. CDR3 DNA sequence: TGTGCCAGCTCACCGGAGGGAGGGCCTTTGGATACGCAGTATTTT.

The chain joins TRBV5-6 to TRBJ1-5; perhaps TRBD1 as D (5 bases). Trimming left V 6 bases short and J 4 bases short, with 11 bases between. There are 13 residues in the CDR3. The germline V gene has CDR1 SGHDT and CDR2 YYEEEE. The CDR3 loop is CASNARGNQPQHF. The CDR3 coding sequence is TGTGCCAGCAACGCGAGGGGAAATCAGCCCCAGCATTTT.